This T cell receptor (beta chain) is from a study of spatial heterogeneity in lung cancer. This clonotype was seen a handful of times. At one end, the junction sequence differs from germline, possibly due to a read error. Germline assignment: CDR1 DFQATT and CDR2 SNEGSKA (reference sequence). This CDR3 region has 14 residues. One entry per CDR3 protein, called by TCRdb with MiXCR from the 5' RACE reads. The sample yields more than 95,000 distinct CDR3 sequences, approximately 12% seen once. This sample's time point: blood at routine non-recurrence follow-up after resection. Unsorted whole RNA of tumor, nontumor lung or frozen PBMC was sequenced.

This chain uses TRBV20-1 with TRBJ1-1; D might be TRBD1 (5 bases). The TCR originated in a male donor with early-stage non-small cell lung cancer. The sequenced sample was PBMCs, obtained at follow-up. The CDR3 spells CSTRGEFMNTEAFF. The DNA of the CDR3 is TGCAGTACTAGGGGAGAGTTCATGAACACTGAAGCTTTCTTT.